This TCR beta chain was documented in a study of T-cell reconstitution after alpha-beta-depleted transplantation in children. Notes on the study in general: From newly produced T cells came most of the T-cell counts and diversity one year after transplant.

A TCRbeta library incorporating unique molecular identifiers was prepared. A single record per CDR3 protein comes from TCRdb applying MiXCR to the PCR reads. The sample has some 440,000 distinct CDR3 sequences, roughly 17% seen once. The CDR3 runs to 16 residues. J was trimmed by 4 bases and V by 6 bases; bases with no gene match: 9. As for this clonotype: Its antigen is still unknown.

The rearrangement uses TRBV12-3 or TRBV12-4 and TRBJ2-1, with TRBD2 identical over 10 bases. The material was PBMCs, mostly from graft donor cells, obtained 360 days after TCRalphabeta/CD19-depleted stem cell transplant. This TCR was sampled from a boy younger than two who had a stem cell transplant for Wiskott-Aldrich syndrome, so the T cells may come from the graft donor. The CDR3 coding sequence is TGTGCCAGCAGGCTGGCGACTAGCGGGTTTTACAATGAGCAGTTCTTC. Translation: CASRLATSGFYNEQFF.